This record looks at one T cell receptor (beta chain) sequence and its context. Its antigen is unidentified. Sequenced patients had shown CD8+CD57+ cell expansion by flow cytometry. Each patient gave a blood sample that was collected before any therapy had been received. The data derive from a study of CD8+CD57+ T cells in acquired aplastic anemia. Study in general: The DNA of sorted CD4+ and CD8+ cells averaged approximately 2.9 ug.

General study results and limits: The study identified under 30 CD8+ CDR3 sequences shared by patients and controls.

CDR3 and TCR beta VDJ profiling relied on a genomic DNA template. TCRdb redid the calling of the reads with MiXCR, one entry per CDR3 protein. The data hold 150,000 to 180,000 distinct CDR3 sequences, with about 48% observed a single time. The CDR3 runs to 14 residues. From germline, CDR1 is KGHDR and CDR2 SFDVKD. V lost 3 bases, J lost 4 bases, and 9 bases lay in between. The sequence came from a human donor with aplastic anemia. The V and J genes are TRBV24-1 and TRBJ2-1; TRBD2 might be the D (6 bases). Material: sorted CD4+, CD8+, or CD8+CD57+ T cells (not recorded which) from PBMCs. The CDR3 region is CATSDGLPYNEQFF. The CDR3 nucleotides are TGTGCCACCAGTGATGGACTACCGTACAATGAGCAGTTCTTC.